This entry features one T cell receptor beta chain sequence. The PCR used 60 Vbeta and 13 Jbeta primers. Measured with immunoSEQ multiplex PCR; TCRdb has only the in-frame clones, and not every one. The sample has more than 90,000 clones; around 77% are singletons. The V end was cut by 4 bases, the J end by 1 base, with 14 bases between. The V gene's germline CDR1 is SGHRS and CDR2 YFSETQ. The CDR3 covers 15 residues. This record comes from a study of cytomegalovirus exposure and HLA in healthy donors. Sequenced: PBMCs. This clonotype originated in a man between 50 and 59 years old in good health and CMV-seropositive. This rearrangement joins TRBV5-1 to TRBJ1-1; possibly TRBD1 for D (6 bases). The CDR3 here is CASSLGAGANTEAFF. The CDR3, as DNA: TGCGCCAGCAGCCTAGGCGCAGGGGCGAACACTGAAGCTTTCTTT.